This T cell receptor (beta chain) was documented in a study of tumor-infiltrating lymphocytes in oesophageal squamous cell carcinoma. CDR1 is MNHEY, CDR2 SVGEGT, per germline. The CDR3 totals 16 residues. With 0 bases removed from V and 2 bases from J, the gap between germline ends came to 12 bases. TCRdb passed the PCR reads through MiXCR, listing each CDR3 protein once. The sample carries about 12,000 distinct CDR3 sequences, about 55% recorded once. Sequenced sample: esophageal tumor tissue. This sequence joins TRBV6-2 or TRBV6-3 and TRBJ2-3; no clear D gene. The clonotype originates from a female donor with esophageal squamous cell carcinoma. CDR3 bases: TGTGCCAGCAGTTACTCGATCGGCTGGCTCACAGATACGCAGTATTTT. Translating it yields CASSYSIGWLTDTQYF.